This T cell receptor (beta chain) was recovered during a study of a mutant IDH1 vaccine in newly diagnosed glioma. For the study at large: Treated patients, around 60% male and approximately 38% female, averaged roughly 43 years of age. Patients' prior therapy spanned radiotherapy, temozolomide, or both; most underwent both.

Time point reported: baseline, week 1 (first vaccination visit). Specified treatment: pre-vaccination baseline after standard-of-care therapy. Those who donated had recent WHO grade 3 or 4 IDH1-mutant, ATRX-lost astrocytomas. To note about this clone: Its antigen is as yet unknown.

With 1 base removed from V and 0 bases from J, the gap between germline ends came to 7 bases. CDR1 SGHRS and CDR2 YFSETQ come from the germline V gene. The CDR3 contains 14 residues. Study-wide findings and caveats: The vaccine induced immune responses, and these occurred in approximately 93% of patients.

This table comes from immunoSEQ multiplex PCR, and its TCRdb copy is limited to in-frame clones, with some not included. The data hold 60,000 to 85,000 clones, with more than 65% observed a single time. The V and J genes are TRBV5-1 and TRBJ2-5; D uncertain. Sequencing was performed on PBMCs, taken from a glioma patient treated with radiotherapy, temozolomide or both. This receptor was obtained from a man in his fifties with glioma. The DNA for the CDR3 is TGCGCCAGCAGCTTGAAAAGGTACCAAGAGACCCAGTACTTC. This sequence encodes CASSLKRYQETQYF. Filled out from reference TRBV5-1 and TRBJ2-5, the complete variable domain reads KAGVTQTPRYLIKTRGQQVTLSCSPISGHRSVSWYQQTPGQGLQFLFEYFSETQRNKGNFPGRFSGRQFSNSRSEMNVSTLELGDSALYLCASSLKRYQETQYFGPGTRLLVL.